This note documents a single T cell receptor beta chain sequence. Its antigen remains unknown. CD8+ and CD4+ blood T cells underwent TCR beta sequencing. This CDR3 contains 14 residues. Germline loops: CDR1 MDHEN, CDR2 SYDVKM. The V end was cut by 6 bases, the J end by 0 bases, with 10 bases between. The data were taken from a study of CD8 T cells in Susac syndrome. Study-level results: The authors acknowledged that their TCR sequencing and HLA analysis involved a relatively small number of individuals.

RNA totalling roughly 0.5 to 1 ug underwent reverse transcription with random hexamers. With immunoSEQ multiplex PCR, TCR beta CDR3 was amplified across 54 Vbeta and 13 Jbeta. A single record per CDR3 protein comes from TCRdb applying MiXCR to the immunoSEQ multiplex PCR reads. The sample lists approximately 230,000 distinct CDR3 sequences; about 94% were seen once. Sequenced material: CD4+ T cells from PBMCs. This sequence originates from a human donor with multiple sclerosis. The rearrangement links TRBV28 to TRBJ2-3, with D perhaps TRBD2 (6 bases). CDR3 nucleotides: TGTGCCAGCAGCCATCTAGCGAGCACAGATACGCAGTATTTT. The encoded protein is CASSHLASTDTQYF.